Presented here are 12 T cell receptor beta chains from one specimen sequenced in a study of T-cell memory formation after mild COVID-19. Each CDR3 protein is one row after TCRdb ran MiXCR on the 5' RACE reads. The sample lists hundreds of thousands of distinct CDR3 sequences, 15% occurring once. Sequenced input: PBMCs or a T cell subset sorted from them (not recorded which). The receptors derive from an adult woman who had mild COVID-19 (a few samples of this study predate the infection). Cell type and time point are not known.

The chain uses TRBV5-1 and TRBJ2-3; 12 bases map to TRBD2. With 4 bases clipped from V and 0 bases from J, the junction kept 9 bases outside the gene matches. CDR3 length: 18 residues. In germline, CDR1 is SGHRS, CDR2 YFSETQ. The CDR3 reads CASSAGGTSGLSTDTQYF. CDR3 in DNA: TGCGCCAGCAGCGCAGGTGGGACTAGCGGGCTGAGCACAGATACGCAGTATTTT.

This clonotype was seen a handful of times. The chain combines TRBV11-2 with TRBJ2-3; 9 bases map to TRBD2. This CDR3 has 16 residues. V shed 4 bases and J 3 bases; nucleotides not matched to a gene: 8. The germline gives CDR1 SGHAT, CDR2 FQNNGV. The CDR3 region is CASSSFGTSKTDTQYF. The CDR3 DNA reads TGTGCCAGCAGCTCATTCGGGACTAGCAAAACAGATACGCAGTATTTT.

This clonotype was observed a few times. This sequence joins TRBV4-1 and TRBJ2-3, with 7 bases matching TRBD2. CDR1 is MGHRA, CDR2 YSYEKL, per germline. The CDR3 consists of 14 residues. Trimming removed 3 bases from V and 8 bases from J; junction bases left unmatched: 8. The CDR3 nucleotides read TGCGCCAGCAGCCAGGTAGCGGGTCCTGGTACGCAGTATTTT. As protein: CASSQVAGPGTQYF.

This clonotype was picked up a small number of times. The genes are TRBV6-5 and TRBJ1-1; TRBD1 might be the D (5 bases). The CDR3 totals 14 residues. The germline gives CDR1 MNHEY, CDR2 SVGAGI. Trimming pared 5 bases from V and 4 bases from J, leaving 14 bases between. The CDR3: CASSHQEGATEAFF. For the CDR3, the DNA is TGTGCCAGCAGTCACCAGGAAGGGGCCACTGAAGCTTTCTTT.

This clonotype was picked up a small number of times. The CDR3 DNA follows: TGTGCCAGTGCGGGACAGACGAACACTGAAGCTTTCTTT. It is translated as CASAGQTNTEAFF. The chain employs TRBV7-6 and TRBJ1-1; 7 bases map to TRBD1. The CDR3 extends over 13 amino acids. Germline lookup yields CDR1 SGHVS and CDR2 FNYEAQ. V trimming: 9 bases; J trimming: 1 base; junction bases outside the gene matches: 5.

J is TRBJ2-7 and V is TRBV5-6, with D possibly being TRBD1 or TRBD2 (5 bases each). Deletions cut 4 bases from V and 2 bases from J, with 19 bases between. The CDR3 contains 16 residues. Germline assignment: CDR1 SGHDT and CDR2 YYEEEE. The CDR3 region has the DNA TGTGCCAGCAGCCCCGGCCCTGGGGCGGGTACCTACGAGCAGTACTTC. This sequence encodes CASSPGPGAGTYEQYF.

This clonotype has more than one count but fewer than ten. DNA for the CDR3: TGTGCCAGCAGTGAAAATGGGCAGGGCCCCGAAAAACTGTTTTTT. Protein sequence: CASSENGQGPEKLFF. The chain has TRBV2 and TRBJ1-4, with a tentative D call TRBD1 (5 bases). The CDR3 spans 15 residues. Trimming pared 2 bases from V and 8 bases from J, leaving 15 bases between. Germline V gene sequence: CDR1 SNHLY, CDR2 FYNNEI. Complete variable domain (other parts from reference TRBV2 and TRBJ1-4): EPEVTQTPSHQVTQMGQEVILRCVPISNHLYFYWYRQILGQKVEFLVSFYNNEISEKSEIFDDQFSVERPDGSNFTLKIRSTKLEDSAMYFCASSENGQGPEKLFFGSGTQLSVL.

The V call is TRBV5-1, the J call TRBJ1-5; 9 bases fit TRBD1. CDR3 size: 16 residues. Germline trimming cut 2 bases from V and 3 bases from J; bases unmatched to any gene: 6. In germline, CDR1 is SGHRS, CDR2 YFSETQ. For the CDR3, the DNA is TGCGCCAGCAGCTTATGGGGACAGGGAGACAATCAGCCCCAGCATTTT. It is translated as CASSLWGQGDNQPQHF.

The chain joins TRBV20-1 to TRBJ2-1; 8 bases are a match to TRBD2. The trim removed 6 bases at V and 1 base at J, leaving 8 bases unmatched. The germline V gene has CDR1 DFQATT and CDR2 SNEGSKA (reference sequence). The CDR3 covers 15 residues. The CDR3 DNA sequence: TGCAGTGCGCCCGTAGCGGGACGGTCCTACAATGAGCAGTTCTTC. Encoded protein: CSAPVAGRSYNEQFF.

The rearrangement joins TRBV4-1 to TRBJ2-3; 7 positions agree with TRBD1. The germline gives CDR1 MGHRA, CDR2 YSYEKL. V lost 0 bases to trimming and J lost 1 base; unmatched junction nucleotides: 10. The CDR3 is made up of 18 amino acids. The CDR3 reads CASSQEGPGTVGTDTQYF. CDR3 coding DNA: TGCGCCAGCAGCCAAGAGGGTCCCGGGACAGTGGGCACAGATACGCAGTATTTT.

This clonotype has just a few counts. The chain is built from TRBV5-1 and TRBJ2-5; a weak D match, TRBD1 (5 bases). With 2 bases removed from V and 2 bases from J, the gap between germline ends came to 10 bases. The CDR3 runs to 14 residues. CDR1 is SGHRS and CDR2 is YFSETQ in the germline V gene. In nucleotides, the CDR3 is TGCGCCAGCAGCTTCCAAGACAGACAAGAGACCCAGTACTTC. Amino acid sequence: CASSFQDRQETQYF.

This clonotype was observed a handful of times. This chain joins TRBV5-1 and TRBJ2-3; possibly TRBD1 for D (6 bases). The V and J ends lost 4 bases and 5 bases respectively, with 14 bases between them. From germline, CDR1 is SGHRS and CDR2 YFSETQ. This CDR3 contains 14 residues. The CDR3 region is CASSRRTVGDTQYF. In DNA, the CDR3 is TGCGCCAGCAGCCGCAGGACAGTAGGAGATACGCAGTATTTT.